The 25 T cell receptor beta chains presented below share a single source sample, sequenced in a study of cytomegalovirus exposure and HLA in healthy donors. Sequencing used immunoSEQ multiplex PCR; TCRdb keeps in-frame clones, though not all of them. Among some 150,000 clones listed, about 89% were seen once. Sequenced: PBMCs. These receptors all come from a man in his late teens or twenties in good health and CMV-seropositive.

Comment on this clone: The junction does not match germline at one end; this may be a read error. The V and J genes are TRBV6-5 and TRBJ2-7, with 9 positions matching TRBD2. This CDR3 spans 16 amino acids. CDR1 and CDR2 from the germline V gene are MNHEY and SVGAGI. For the CDR3, the DNA is TGTGCCAGCAGTTCCTCTCTAGCGGGGAGCTCCCACGAGCAGTACTTC. This codes for CASSSSLAGSSHEQYF.

This chain uses TRBV4-2 with TRBJ2-2, with a weak D call TRBD1 (6 bases). This CDR3 contains 16 residues. The germline gives CDR1 LGHNA, CDR2 YNFKEQ. Trimming removed 4 bases at V and 1 base at J, with 13 bases between. Here the CDR3 reads CASSPPGTQNTGELFF. The DNA for the CDR3 is TGTGCCAGCAGCCCACCCGGGACACAGAACACCGGGGAGCTGTTTTTT.

Only a few counts were recorded for this clone. The chain combines TRBV5-6 with TRBJ2-2; 15 nucleotides match TRBD2. This CDR3 spans 17 amino acids. The V gene end was trimmed by 3 bases and the J gene end by 6 bases; junction bases not matched to a gene: 6. Germline loops: CDR1 SGHDT, CDR2 YYEEEE. The CDR3 loop reads CASSSGLAGGRPGELFF. The CDR3 DNA sequence: TGTGCCAGCAGCTCGGGACTAGCGGGAGGCCGGCCCGGGGAGCTGTTTTTT.

This clone has only one observation. The rearrangement joins TRBV6-1 to TRBJ2-7; 8 nucleotides line up with TRBD2. The germline gives CDR1 MNHNS, CDR2 SASEGT. There are 13 residues in the CDR3. Losses at the gene ends were 7 bases for V and 2 bases for J; bases not matched to a gene: 4. CDR3 DNA sequence: TGTGCCAGCACGATTAGCGGGGCCTACGAGCAGTACTTC. Translated, it gives CASTISGAYEQYF.

The J gene is TRBJ2-7, the V gene TRBV7-3; 7 nucleotides agree with TRBD2. The CDR3 consists of 15 residues. V gave up 5 bases and J gave up 2 bases; unmatched junction bases: 9. Germline lookup yields CDR1 SGHTA and CDR2 FQGTGA. The CDR3 region is CASSLSSGDPYEQYF. The CDR3 DNA reads as TGTGCCAGCAGCCTATCTAGCGGTGACCCCTACGAGCAGTACTTC. Full variable domain (missing parts from reference TRBV7-3 and TRBJ2-7): GAGVSQTPSNKVTEKGKYVELRCDPISGHTALYWYRQSLGQGPEFLIYFQGTGAADDSGLPNDRFFAVRPEGSVSTLKIQRTERGDSAVYLCASSLSSGDPYEQYFGPGTRLTVT.

The chain has TRBV6-5 and TRBJ2-5; D may be TRBD1 (5 bases). CDR1 is MNHEY, CDR2 SVGAGI, per germline. This CDR3 is built from 13 residues. Deletions cut 10 bases from V and 5 bases from J, with 17 bases between. For the CDR3, the DNA is TGTGCCACGAGCAGTAGGGGAAGCGAGACCCAGTACTTC. It specifies CATSSRGSETQYF.

The genes are TRBV7-9 and TRBJ2-1; 10 nucleotides match TRBD2. The CDR3 has 14 residues. Germline-derived CDR1 and CDR2 are SEHNR and FQNEAQ (reference sequence). The ends lost 2 bases at V and 8 bases at J; junction bases unmatched: 3. As DNA, the CDR3 is TGTGCCAGCAGCTTAAGCGGGAGGGAGGATGAGCAGTTCTTC. Protein product: CASSLSGREDEQFF.

The rearrangement uses TRBV6-5 and TRBJ1-6, with 9 positions matching TRBD1. CDR1 MNHEY and CDR2 SVGAGI come from the germline V gene. This CDR3 is built from 15 residues. After removal of 2 bases from V and 10 bases from J, the junction contained 6 bases not matched to a gene. The CDR3 region has the DNA TGTGCCAGCAGTTACCTCGGACAGGGGAGGTCACCCCTCCACTTT. It specifies CASSYLGQGRSPLHF.

The chain carries TRBV4-3 and TRBJ1-2; D not resolved. Germline CDR1 reads LGHNA; CDR2 reads YSLEER. The CDR3 is made up of 13 amino acids. The ends were cut back, 3 bases at V and 5 bases at J, with 10 bases in the middle. The CDR3 sequence: CASSHLTGYGYTF. CDR3 sequence (DNA): TGCGCCAGCAGCCACCTGACCGGGTATGGCTACACCTTC.

The chain couples TRBV5-1 to TRBJ2-1; 7 positions agree with TRBD2. This CDR3 has 14 residues. CDR1 is SGHRS, CDR2 YFSETQ, per germline. V trimming: 1 base; J trimming: 9 bases; junction bases outside the gene matches: 7. The CDR3 reads CASSLRREKSEQFF. The CDR3, as DNA: TGCGCCAGCAGCTTGAGGCGGGAGAAAAGTGAGCAGTTCTTC.

V gene TRBV7-2 combines with J gene TRBJ2-7; 11 bases are shared with TRBD2. With V trimmed by 1 base and J by 5 bases, 13 bases remained unmatched. Germline CDR1 is SGHTA and CDR2 is FQGNSA. This CDR3 has 18 residues. The CDR3 protein is CASSLGLAGGPSTDEQYF. The CDR3, as DNA: TGTGCCAGCAGCTTAGGATTAGCGGGAGGGCCCTCGACCGACGAGCAGTACTTC.

Comments on this clone: Sequence at one end of the junction differs from germline and may be a read error. The chain carries TRBV4-1 and TRBJ2-7; the match to TRBD1 covers 8 bases. Germline values: CDR1 MGHRA, CDR2 YSYEKL. The CDR3 is 15 amino acids. CDR3 amino acids: CANSQDPRGQSVQYF. The CDR3 nucleotides read TGCGCCAACAGCCAAGATCCCAGGGGGCAGAGTGTGCAGTACTTC.

The rearrangement links TRBV19 to TRBJ2-3, with D possibly being TRBD2 (6 bases). The CDR3 extends over 18 amino acids. With 3 bases removed from V and 1 base from J, the gap between germline ends came to 20 bases. From germline, CDR1 is LNHDA and CDR2 SQIVND (reference sequence). The CDR3 sequence: CASSMSGGTPSGTDTQYF. The DNA of the CDR3 is TGTGCCAGTAGTATGAGCGGCGGGACCCCTTCTGGCACAGATACGCAGTATTTT.

This clone is a singleton in its sample. The chain combines TRBV18 with TRBJ1-5; D ambiguous. The CDR3 runs to 15 residues. V was clipped by 2 bases and J by 3 bases, with 11 bases between them. Germline-derived CDR1 and CDR2 are KGHSH and LQKENI. This CDR3 reads CASSPAANYNQPQHF. CDR3 DNA sequence: TGTGCCAGCTCACCAGCGGCAAATTACAATCAGCCCCAGCATTTT.

The rearrangement links TRBV6-1 to TRBJ2-3; 8 nucleotides match TRBD2. The CDR3 consists of 15 residues. After removal of 5 bases from V and 4 bases from J, the junction contained 8 bases not matched to a gene. Germline V gives CDR1 MNHNS, CDR2 SASEGT. The CDR3 bases are TGTGCCAGCAGTTTGTTAGCGGGAAACCCAGATACGCAGTATTTT. Its protein product is CASSLLAGNPDTQYF.

The chain joins TRBV6-1 to TRBJ1-5, with a weak D call TRBD1 (5 bases). The CDR3 runs 14 residues. Germline CDR1 and CDR2: MNHNS and SASEGT. Trimming removed 2 bases at V and 5 bases at J, with 10 bases between. The CDR3 loop reads CASSEWRGDQPQHF. The CDR3, as DNA: TGTGCCAGCAGTGAATGGAGGGGAGATCAGCCCCAGCATTTT.

This sequence joins TRBV7-6 and TRBJ1-5; 7 nucleotides line up with TRBD1. Losses at the gene ends were 5 bases for V and 5 bases for J; bases not matched to a gene: 6. Per germline, CDR1 SGHVS and CDR2 FNYEAQ. This CDR3 region has 14 residues. The CDR3 sequence is CASSPGTAYQPQHF. CDR3 nucleotide sequence: TGTGCCAGCAGCCCCGGGACAGCTTATCAGCCCCAGCATTTT.

The chain couples TRBV10-3 to TRBJ1-5; TRBD1 might be the D (5 bases). Germline CDR1 is ENHRY and CDR2 is SYGVKD. The CDR3 is 16 amino acids. V was shortened by 0 bases and J by 1 base, with 10 bases between the two germline ends. The CDR3 nucleotides are TGTGCCATCAGTGAGTCGACTCGGGGGAGCAATCAGCCCCAGCATTTT. Residues: CAISESTRGSNQPQHF.

The rearrangement uses TRBV9 and TRBJ2-2; 7 bases are shared with TRBD1. Germline V lookup: CDR1 SGDLS, CDR2 YYNGEE. The CDR3 extends over 15 amino acids. V shed 4 bases, J shed 4 bases, and the junction held 7 bases outside the gene matches. As DNA, the CDR3 is TGTGCCAGCAGCCCAGAAGGGGGCTCCACCGGGGAGCTGTTTTTT. Its translation is CASSPEGGSTGELFF.

The table lists this clone with a count of one. The rearrangement joins TRBV30 to TRBJ2-7; possible D gene TRBD1, 6 bases. The CDR3 has 12 residues. Germline V CDR1 and CDR2: GTSNPN, SVGIG (reference sequence). The V gene lost 4 bases and the J gene lost 2 bases, with 9 bases spanning the gap. DNA of the CDR3: TGTGCCTGGAACAGGGTGGCCTACGAGCAGTACTTC. It translates to CAWNRVAYEQYF.

This rearrangement joins TRBV19 to TRBJ1-1; a weak D match, TRBD1 (5 bases). Trimming pared 5 bases from V and 0 bases from J, leaving 13 bases between. The germline V gene has CDR1 LNHDA and CDR2 SQIVND (reference sequence). This CDR3 comprises 15 residues. The CDR3 nucleotides read TGTGCCAGTAGTCCGGAGGGGCAGTTGAACACTGAAGCTTTCTTT. This gives the protein CASSPEGQLNTEAFF.

This clone has only a few counts. The chain employs TRBV6-5 and TRBJ2-7; 10 nucleotides agree with TRBD1. The CDR3 has 15 amino acids. Per germline, CDR1 MNHEY and CDR2 SVGAGI. V gave up 7 bases and J gave up 5 bases; unmatched junction bases: 11. In DNA form, the CDR3 reads TGTGCCAGCAAGAAAAGCGGGACAGGGGACCACGAGCAGTACTTC. This sequence encodes CASKKSGTGDHEQYF.

A word on this clone: One end of the junction is discordant with germline, which a read error may explain. The chain employs TRBV7-8 and TRBJ2-1; 12 positions match TRBD2. This CDR3 contains 15 residues. The germline V gene has CDR1 SGHVS and CDR2 FQNEAQ. CDR3 sequence: CASSLAGGLSEEQFF. Written as DNA, the CDR3 is TGTGCCAGCAGCCTAGCGGGGGGGCTTTCGGAAGAGCAGTTCTTC.

The chain carries TRBV15 and TRBJ1-2; 9 nucleotides align to TRBD1. The V gene's germline CDR1 is LNHNV and CDR2 YYDKDF (reference sequence). V lost 5 bases, J lost 8 bases, and 12 bases stayed unmatched. The CDR3 runs 15 residues. CDR3 bases: TGTGCCACCAGCGGTCAGACAGGGGGGTATGGCGGCTACACCTTC. Protein sequence: CATSGQTGGYGGYTF.

This clone was observed once. CDR3 protein: CASSQFGGRAGDTQYF. In DNA form, the CDR3 reads TGCGCCAGCAGCCAGTTCGGCGGGAGGGCCGGGGATACGCAGTATTTT. The rearrangement uses TRBV4-1 and TRBJ2-3, with 9 bases that match TRBD2. Germline V gene sequence: CDR1 MGHRA, CDR2 YSYEKL. V gave up 3 bases and J gave up 6 bases; unmatched junction bases: 10. The CDR3 has 16 residues.